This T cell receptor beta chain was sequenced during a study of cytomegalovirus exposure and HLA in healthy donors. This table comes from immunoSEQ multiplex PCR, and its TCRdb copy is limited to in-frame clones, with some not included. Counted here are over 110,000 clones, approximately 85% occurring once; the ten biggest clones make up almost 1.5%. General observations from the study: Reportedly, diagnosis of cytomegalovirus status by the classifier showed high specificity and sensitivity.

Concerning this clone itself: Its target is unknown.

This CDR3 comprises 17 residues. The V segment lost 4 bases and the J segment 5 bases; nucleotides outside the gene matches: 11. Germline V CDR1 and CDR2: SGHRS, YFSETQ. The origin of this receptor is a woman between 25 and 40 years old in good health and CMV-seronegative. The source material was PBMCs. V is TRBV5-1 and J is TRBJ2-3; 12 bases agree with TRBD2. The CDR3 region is CASSPRPSGGAKDTQYF. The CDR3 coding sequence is TGCGCCAGCAGCCCGCGCCCTAGCGGGGGGGCCAAAGATACGCAGTATTTT.